This T cell receptor beta chain appears in the sequencing data of a study of T cell repertoires in cytomegalovirus infection. TCRdb ran MiXCR on the reads and lists one entry per CDR3 protein. The sample records 400,000 or so distinct CDR3 sequences, around 18% being singletons. The germline V gene encodes CDR1 MNHNY and CDR2 SVGAGI (reference sequence). CDR3 length equals 14 residues. V lost 7 bases and J 7 bases, leaving 17 bases between the germline ends. This clonotype was observed at least ten times. This TCR came from a human donor in good health (CMV status not recorded). Some clones in this sample may be carry-over from other donors' samples. Input material: PBMCs. The J gene is TRBJ2-1, the V gene TRBV6-6, with a weak D call TRBD2 (6 bases). The CDR3 loop is CASIKLGGWNEQFF. The CDR3 nucleotides read TGTGCCAGCATAAAACTGGGGGGATGGAATGAGCAGTTCTTC.